These 6 T cell receptor beta chains share one sample of origin, sequenced in a study of human T cells and chemical hapten exposure. Each CDR3 protein is one row after TCRdb ran MiXCR on the RACE reads. This table has about 190,000 distinct CDR3 sequences, under 30% appearing once. Specified time point: patch test 3, about 24 weeks after DPC sensitization. Treatment reported: therapeutic diphenylcyclopropenone sensitization with weekly scalp DPC. This specimen was whole blood, taken in connection with sensitization to the hapten diphenylcyclopropenone (DPC). The receptors shown here come from a woman aged 40 to 50 with alopecia areata. Some clones in this sample may be carry-over from other donors' samples.

This clonotype was seen a few times. CDR3 residues: CASSLALRSNSPLHF. CDR3 nucleotide sequence: TGCGCCAGCAGCTTGGCCTTACGGAGCAATTCACCCCTCCACTTT. The rearrangement uses TRBV5-1 and TRBJ1-6; D not resolved. The V gene lost 0 bases and the J gene lost 7 bases, with 11 bases spanning the gap. In germline, CDR1 is SGHRS, CDR2 YFSETQ. This CDR3 has 15 amino acids. The full variable domain, rest sourced from reference TRBV5-1 and TRBJ1-6, is KAGVTQTPRYLIKTRGQQVTLSCSPISGHRSVSWYQQTPGQGLQFLFEYFSETQRNKGNFPGRFSGRQFSNSRSEMNVSTLELGDSALYLCASSLALRSNSPLHFGNGTRLTVT.

This clonotype was seen a few times. The J gene is TRBJ1-6, the V gene TRBV27; no firm D call. The germline V gene has CDR1 MNHEY and CDR2 SMNVEV (reference sequence). V was shortened by 4 bases and J by 9 bases, with 10 bases between the two germline ends. The CDR3 runs to 13 residues. CDR3 nucleotide sequence: TGTGCCAGCAGTTCCCAGGCTAGTTCACCCCTCCACTTT. Residues: CASSSQASSPLHF.

There are a few counts of this clonotype. The chain is built from TRBV7-9 and TRBJ2-7, with 13 positions matching TRBD2. Germline-derived CDR1 and CDR2 are SEHNR and FQNEAQ (reference sequence). The CDR3 contains 15 residues. Unmatched junction bases numbered 5, after V lost 6 bases and J lost 3 bases. The CDR3 is CASRSGTSGIYEQYF. The DNA of the CDR3 is TGTGCCAGCAGGTCCGGGACTAGCGGGATCTACGAGCAGTACTTC.

The chain links TRBV14 to TRBJ2-2, with 8 bases lining up with TRBD2. Germline V gene lookup returns CDR1 SGHDN and CDR2 FVKESK. V gave up 0 bases and J gave up 5 bases; unmatched junction bases: 11. The CDR3 totals 18 residues. The CDR3 region has the DNA TGTGCCAGCAGCCAAGATCGCCCAGCGGGAGTAATGACCGGGGAGCTGTTTTTT. Protein product: CASSQDRPAGVMTGELFF. The variable domain in full, completed from reference TRBV14 and TRBJ2-2, reads EAGVTQFPSHSVIEKGQTVTLRCDPISGHDNLYWYRRVMGKEIKFLLHFVKESKQDESGMPNNRFLAERTGGTYSTLKVQPAELEDSGVYFCASSQDRPAGVMTGELFFGEGSRLTVL.

J is TRBJ2-6 and V is TRBV10-3; 8 bases match TRBD1. The CDR3 is 18 residues long. The trim removed 3 bases at V and 3 bases at J, leaving 10 bases unmatched. CDR1 is ENHRY and CDR2 is SYGVKD in the germline V gene. CDR3 in DNA: TGTGCCATCAGTGATCTACAGGGGGGAAATTATGGGGCCAACGTCCTGACTTTC. It is translated as CAISDLQGGNYGANVLTF.

This rearrangement joins TRBV5-1 to TRBJ1-4; TRBD1 is a possible D gene (5 bases). V was trimmed by 4 bases and J by 7 bases, leaving 23 bases between them. The CDR3 spans 17 residues. CDR1 and CDR2 from the germline V gene are SGHRS and YFSETQ. CDR3 loop: CASSPEGWGRDGEKLFF. CDR3 coding DNA: TGCGCCAGCAGCCCGGAGGGTTGGGGCAGGGACGGTGAAAAACTGTTTTTT.